These 12 T cell receptor beta chains were sequenced from one sample in a study of shared clonotypes between healthy human individuals. Method: immunoSEQ multiplex PCR; TCRdb's copy keeps in-frame clones and lacks some. This table holds about 1.1 million clones, about 72% found once. The sequenced material came from memory CD4+ T cells from PBMCs. Documented subset: CD45RA-negative fraction. The source is a man between 18 and 29 years old in good health. Some clones in this sample may be carry-over from other donors' samples.

The V gene is TRBV28, the J gene TRBJ2-1; D is unclear. This CDR3 spans 12 amino acids. Trimming removed 6 bases from V and 3 bases from J, with 6 bases in between. Germline assignment: CDR1 MDHEN and CDR2 SYDVKM. The CDR3 loop is CASRNLYNEQFF. For the CDR3, the DNA is TGTGCCAGCAGAAACCTCTACAATGAGCAGTTCTTC.

The CDR3 DNA is TGTGCCAGCAGCTCGACCGGGACAGTCCACAACACCATATATTTT. It translates to CASSSTGTVHNTIYF. V is TRBV7-2 and J is TRBJ1-3; TRBD1 matches at 7 bases. Germline CDR1 SGHTA, CDR2 FQGNSA. The CDR3 consists of 15 residues. V gave up 4 bases and J gave up 7 bases; unmatched junction bases: 10.

This chain uses TRBV9 with TRBJ1-1; 9 nucleotides align to TRBD1. The CDR3 runs 16 residues. The germline CDR1 and CDR2 sequences are SGDLS and YYNGEE. The ends lost 4 bases at V and 0 bases at J; junction bases unmatched: 7. CDR3 protein: CASSFGTGSVNTEAFF. CDR3 coding DNA: TGTGCCAGCAGCTTCGGGACAGGGTCTGTGAACACTGAAGCTTTCTTT.

Details on this clone: With a much larger clone just one base away, this may be a read error. The rearrangement uses TRBV29-1 and TRBJ1-1; D is unresolved. Trimming took off 5 bases at V and 1 base at J, with 11 bases between the two ends. The CDR3 sequence is 13 residues long. Germline V gene lookup returns CDR1 SQVTM and CDR2 ANQGSEA. The CDR3 here is CSVKRSANTEAFF. The CDR3 region has the DNA TGCAGCGTTAAGAGGTCAGCGAACACTGAAGCTTTCTTT.

The rearrangement links TRBV6-1 to TRBJ1-2; TRBD1 is a possible D gene (5 bases). Germline CDR1 reads MNHNS; CDR2 reads SASEGT. V gave up 6 bases and J gave up 5 bases, with 16 bases separating them. The CDR3 has 14 amino acids. The CDR3 sequence is CASSETAHRYGYTF. The CDR3 DNA follows: TGTGCCAGCAGCGAGACAGCGCATAGATATGGCTACACCTTC.

Remarks on this clone: The identical CDR3 is also encoded by other nucleotide sequences in the sample. The rearrangement joins TRBV7-9 to TRBJ1-1; tentative D call: TRBD1 (6 bases). Germline V gives CDR1 SEHNR, CDR2 FQNEAQ (reference sequence). There are 13 residues in the CDR3. V was shortened by 3 bases and J by 1 base, with 6 bases between the two germline ends. The CDR3 coding sequence is TGTGCCAGCAGCTTGGGACAGAACACTGAAGCTTTCTTT. Amino acids: CASSLGQNTEAFF.

This clone was counted only a few times. V usage is TRBV2 and J usage is TRBJ1-1, with D hard to call. Trimming shortened V by 6 bases and J by 3 bases, and 11 bases separated the two germline ends. The CDR3 spans 13 residues. The germline V gene encodes CDR1 SNHLY and CDR2 FYNNEI. CDR3 nucleotide sequence: TGTGCCAGCAGCGACACGCGGCACACTGAAGCTTTCTTT. Its protein is CASSDTRHTEAFF.

This clone was recorded only once. The J gene is TRBJ2-7, the V gene TRBV5-6, with 14 bases aligning to TRBD2. Per the germline V gene, CDR1 is SGHDT and CDR2 is YYEEEE. This CDR3 has 15 residues. V shed 5 bases and J 7 bases; nucleotides not matched to a gene: 8. CDR3 DNA: TGTGCCAGCAGGACTAGCGGGAGGGCTATCAGGGAGCAGTACTTC. Translating it yields CASRTSGRAIREQYF. Full variable domain (rest looked up from reference TRBV5-6 and TRBJ2-7): DAGVTQSPTHLIKTRGQQVTLRCSPKSGHDTVSWYQQALGQGPQFIFQYYEEEERQRGNFPDRFSGHQFPNYSSELNVNALLLGDSALYLCASRTSGRAIREQYFGPGTRLTVT.

The rearrangement uses TRBV6-5 and TRBJ2-7; D tentatively reads TRBD1 or TRBD2 (5 bases each). Deletions cut 6 bases from V and 5 bases from J, with 14 bases between. The CDR3 extends over 13 amino acids. Germline loops: CDR1 MNHEY, CDR2 SVGAGI. CDR3 amino acids: CASSAPGSDEQYF. CDR3 bases: TGTGCCAGCAGCGCCCCAGGGAGCGACGAGCAGTACTTC.

This clone was seen only once. Here the CDR3 reads CAIPGEGDYEQYF. CDR3 nucleotides: TGTGCCATCCCTGGTGAGGGGGATTACGAGCAGTACTTC. The V call is TRBV6-4, the J call TRBJ2-7; tentatively, D is TRBD1 (6 bases). Per germline, CDR1 MRHNA and CDR2 SNTAGT. V shed 10 bases and J shed 4 bases, with 17 bases lying between them. The length of the CDR3 is 13 residues.

Here the CDR3 reads CAWRVSGYGYTF. CDR3 DNA: TGTGCCTGGAGAGTAAGTGGCTATGGCTACACCTTC. The chain has TRBV30 and TRBJ1-2; D unresolved. V lost 3 bases and J lost 4, with 9 bases in between. The CDR3 consists of 12 residues. CDR1 GTSNPN and CDR2 SVGIG come from the germline V gene (reference sequence).

Comment on this clone: A much larger clone differs from this one at a single base, so this may be a read error. This chain uses TRBV10-3 with TRBJ1-1; D is uncertain. This CDR3 has 16 amino acids. CDR1 and CDR2 from the germline V gene are ENHRY and SYGVKD. CDR3 region: CAISESRGIGSAEDFF. DNA for the CDR3: TGTGCCATCAGTGAGTCTCGGGGTATAGGTTCGGCTGAAGATTTCTTT.